Described below is a single T cell receptor beta chain sequence and its context. No antigen is known for it. No per-base quality is available; no much larger clone lies one base away. These data originate in a study of OX40 agonist ivuxolimab in advanced cancers. General notes on the study: Ivuxolimab was an agonistic, fully human IgG2 monoclonal antibody directed against OX40 (CD134), a costimulatory receptor. Intravenous ivuxolimab was administered to patients every 2 weeks at six dose levels: 0.01, 0.1, 0.3, 1.5, 3 and 10 mg/kg. Among the roughly 52 dose-escalation patients, approximately 20 had hepatocellular carcinoma, 15 melanoma, 9 renal cell carcinoma and 9 head and neck cancer. In the dose-escalation cohort, 70% to 85% of patients were male, and the mean age was roughly 60 years, with a range of 23 to 79. Prior anti-PD-1, anti-PD-L1 or anti-CTLA-4 therapy was permitted, and roughly two fifths of dose-escalation patients had received checkpoint inhibitors. Partial responses occurred in three dose-escalation patients: two with cutaneous melanoma and one with hepatocellular carcinoma. Peripheral TCRbeta sequencing was intended to test whether TCR sequence diversity was altered and clonal T-cell expansion was caused by ivuxolimab. The paper covers the monotherapy dose-escalation part of the phase I ivuxolimab trial, which included N of about 51 patients.

Study-wide findings and limitations: At doses of 0.1 to 3.0 mg/kg, clonal expansion of both CD4+ and CD8+ T cells in blood was seen between baseline and week 6. Low levels of normalized T-cell clonal expansion were also seen in some patients who did not respond. After ivuxolimab, expanded clones were on average more numerous among CD8+ T cells than among CD4+ T cells. The antigen specificity of the peripheral T cells that underwent clonal expansion was not determined. In partial responders in the 0.1-3.0 mg/kg groups, normalized peripheral clonal expansion was found to be among the lowest, especially among CD8+ T cells.

Genomic DNA was isolated from the sorted cells so that the TCRbeta CDR3 region could be sequenced. The immunoSEQ Assay was used for sequencing of TCRbeta CDR3 regions. TCRdb took over this immuneACCESS table, retaining in-frame rearrangements with V and J assigned. Such tables are incomplete; in checked studies, under half of the missing clones stem from an unresolved V gene, and the remainder is unexplained. This sample lists roughly 59,000 clones; nearly 95% were detected once. The ten most abundant clones make up 13% of the sample. The CDR3, cysteine through phenylalanine, is 16 amino acids long. Just the 48-base CDR3 DNA is kept, in frame starting at base 1. The germline V gene provides CDR1 KGHSH and CDR2 LQKENI. Clipping removes 3 bases from V and 2 bases from J, with 9 as the unmatched junction base count. The trial excluded patients who had a history of autoimmune disease or who were on systemic immunosuppression. Peripheral blood for TCR sequencing was collected from all dose cohorts at baseline, on cycle 4 day 1, and on cycle 7 day 1. The samples were drawn from a first-in-human, open-label, multicenter phase I dose-escalation trial of ivuxolimab. The trial enrolled adults with locally advanced or metastatic head and neck squamous cell, hepatocellular, melanoma or renal cell carcinoma. Before TCR sequencing, CD4+ T cells and CD8+ T cells from peripheral blood were sorted into separate populations.

The rearrangement combines TRBV18 with TRBJ2-7; 8 of the junction bases match TRBD2. The TCR sequence derives from an adult with an advanced solid tumor such as melanoma, head and neck, liver or kidney cancer. The sample was CD4+ or CD8+ T cells sorted from blood, taken in a trial of the OX40 agonist ivuxolimab. The DNA sequence is as follows: TGTGCCAGCTCACCGGTCACTAGCGGATCGACCTACGAGCAGTACTTC. Translated, this gives CASSPVTSGSTYEQYF.